Following are 30 T cell receptor beta chains from one sample sequenced in a study of cytomegalovirus exposure and HLA in healthy donors. PCR was performed using 60 Vbeta and 13 Jbeta primers. The repertoire was sequenced with immunoSEQ multiplex PCR; TCRdb's copy has only in-frame clones and lacks some. Among some 150,000 clones, around nine tenths were seen once, and the ten largest hold more than 4.5%. The source material was PBMCs. These receptors all stem from a woman in her twenties or thirties in good health and CMV-seronegative.

The rearrangement joins TRBV2 to TRBJ2-3; maybe TRBD2 (5 bases). Trimming left V 3 bases short and J 0 bases short, with 10 bases between. Germline V gives CDR1 SNHLY, CDR2 FYNNEI. This CDR3 has 15 amino acids. CDR3 loop: CASSDGNPSTDTQYF. Written as DNA, the CDR3 is TGTGCCAGCAGTGACGGGAACCCTAGCACAGATACGCAGTATTTT.

A few counts support this clone. This chain connects TRBV2 to TRBJ1-1; 8 positions agree with TRBD1. From germline, CDR1 is SNHLY and CDR2 FYNNEI. CDR3 length: 13 amino acids. Trimming cost V 6 bases and J 5 bases; bases outside gene matches: 5. CDR3: CASRGQGGTEAFF. In DNA form, the CDR3 reads TGTGCCAGCAGAGGACAGGGTGGAACTGAAGCTTTCTTT.

CDR3 in amino acids: CASSDDRAGLGAEQFF. Written as DNA, the CDR3 is TGTGCCAGCAGTGACGACAGGGCAGGGCTAGGTGCTGAGCAGTTCTTC. The rearrangement joins TRBV2 to TRBJ2-1; 7 positions match TRBD1. This CDR3 contains 16 residues. V lost 3 bases and J lost 9; bases outside the gene matches: 14. Germline values: CDR1 SNHLY, CDR2 FYNNEI.

The chain has TRBV4-1 and TRBJ2-5; 9 bases are a match to TRBD2. This CDR3 is 20 amino acids long. The germline CDR1 and CDR2 sequences are MGHRA and YSYEKL. After removal of 2 bases from V and 3 bases from J, the junction contained 19 bases not matched to a gene. The DNA of the CDR3 is TGCGCCAGCAGCCAATCACGCATGGCTAGCGGGACTCTGGTAGAAGAGACCCAGTACTTC. Translated: CASSQSRMASGTLVEETQYF.

The rearrangement joins TRBV5-6 to TRBJ1-2; no clear D. Trimming shortened V by 1 base and J by 8 bases, and 12 bases separated the two germline ends. There are 13 residues in the CDR3. Per germline, CDR1 SGHDT and CDR2 YYEEEE. CDR3 in amino acids: CASSLQSRVGYTF. Here the CDR3 DNA reads TGTGCCAGCAGCTTGCAGTCGAGGGTAGGCTACACCTTC.

This chain joins TRBV5-1 and TRBJ2-7; TRBD1 matches at 8 bases. The CDR3 is made up of 15 amino acids. Germline V gene lookup returns CDR1 SGHRS and CDR2 YFSETQ. The trim removed 2 bases at V and 2 bases at J, leaving 6 bases unmatched. CDR3 DNA: TGCGCCAGCAGCTTTTCCGGACAGGGCCCCTACGAGCAGTACTTC. It codes for CASSFSGQGPYEQYF.

The DNA for the CDR3 is TGTGCCAGCAGTTACCCGGGACAGGGGGCCACTGAAGCTTTCTTT. It codes for CASSYPGQGATEAFF. The chain joins TRBV6-5 to TRBJ1-1; TRBD1 matches at 12 bases. CDR3 length equals 15 residues. V shed 2 bases, J shed 4 bases, and the junction held 2 bases outside the gene matches. Germline V CDR1 and CDR2: MNHEY, SVGAGI.

The CDR3 reads CASSQEVLYEQFF. In DNA, the CDR3 is TGCGCCAGCAGCCAAGAGGTACTCTATGAGCAGTTCTTC. The chain carries TRBV4-1 and TRBJ2-1; no clear D gene. V dropped 0 bases and J dropped 8 bases, with 8 bases sitting between them. This CDR3 spans 13 amino acids. Germline loops: CDR1 MGHRA, CDR2 YSYEKL.

The chain uses TRBV11-2 and TRBJ2-3; perhaps TRBD2 as D (6 bases). V was cut by 1 base and J by 2 bases, with 10 bases left in between. Germline V gene data show CDR1 as SGHAT and CDR2 as FQNNGV. The length of the CDR3 is 15 residues. The DNA of the CDR3 is TGTGCCAGCAGCTTAGGGGCTAGCGTCACAGATACGCAGTATTTT. This translates into CASSLGASVTDTQYF.

This chain joins TRBV4-1 and TRBJ2-5; TRBD2 aligns across 14 bases. The assigned J gene may be wrong: the sequence end matches TRBJ2-7 better. Germline V gene lookup returns CDR1 MGHRA and CDR2 YSYEKL. This CDR3 region has 16 residues. The CDR3: CASSRGLAGAVYEQYF. CDR3 in DNA: TGCGCCAGCAGCCGGGGACTAGCGGGAGCAGTATACGAGCAGTACTTC.

In regard to this clone: The junction departs from the called germline gene at one end, perhaps through a read error. V and J are TRBV7-9 and TRBJ1-1, with D unresolved. Germline lookup yields CDR1 SEHNR and CDR2 FQNEAQ (reference sequence). The CDR3 runs to 17 residues. The CDR3 bases are TGTTCCAGCAGCCGACTTAGAGGCCCAGAAATGAACACTGAAGCTTTCTTT. It yields the protein CSSSRLRGPEMNTEAFF.

The chain couples TRBV7-2 to TRBJ1-4; perhaps TRBD1 as D (5 bases). Germline values: CDR1 SGHTA, CDR2 FQGNSA. V lost 1 base, J lost 4 bases, and 7 bases lay in between. This CDR3 is built from 14 residues. The CDR3 coding sequence is TGTGCCAGCAGCTTAGGAAGGGGTAATGAAAAACTGTTTTTT. This encodes CASSLGRGNEKLFF.

This clone has more than one count but fewer than ten. An end of the junction does not agree with germline; a read error may underlie this. This rearrangement joins TRBV5-4 to TRBJ2-5; TRBD2 agrees at 9 bases. This CDR3 is 13 amino acids long. Germline V gives CDR1 SGHNT, CDR2 YYREEE (reference sequence). CDR3 residues: CASSQGLAETQYF. The CDR3 DNA follows: TGCGCCAGCAGCCAGGGACTAGCAGAGACCCAGTACTTC.

The chain links TRBV2 to TRBJ1-6; a weak D match, TRBD1 (5 bases). The CDR3 loop spans 12 amino acids. Germline-derived CDR1 and CDR2 are SNHLY and FYNNEI. V was cut by 7 bases and J by 10 bases, with 11 bases left in between. CDR3 region: CASKGFGSPLHF. CDR3 sequence (DNA): TGTGCCAGCAAGGGGTTCGGGTCACCCCTCCACTTT.

V and J are TRBV30 and TRBJ1-4, with 7 positions matching TRBD1. In germline, CDR1 is GTSNPN, CDR2 SVGIG (reference sequence). There are 15 residues in the CDR3. V lost 3 bases, J lost 3 bases, and 7 bases stayed unmatched. DNA of the CDR3: TGTGCCTGGAGGAGAAAGGGGGCTGCTAATGAAAAACTGTTTTTT. It specifies CAWRRKGAANEKLFF.

This chain links TRBV5-1 with TRBJ2-1, with 10 bases matching TRBD2. The CDR3 is 16 residues long. Trimming removed 4 bases from V and 8 bases from J; junction bases left unmatched: 12. CDR1 is SGHRS and CDR2 is YFSETQ in the germline V gene. The DNA for the CDR3 is TGCGCCAGCAGCAAGTGGCCGGGACTAGCGATCGATGAGCAGTTCTTC. Amino acid sequence: CASSKWPGLAIDEQFF.

The J gene is TRBJ2-2, the V gene TRBV14; possibly TRBD1 for D (6 bases). CDR1 and CDR2 from the germline V gene are SGHDN and FVKESK. Trimming stripped 5 bases from V and 1 base from J, with 11 bases between. The CDR3 totals 15 residues. CDR3 in amino acids: CASSSGEWNTGELFF. CDR3 DNA: TGTGCCAGCAGCTCAGGGGAATGGAACACCGGGGAGCTGTTTTTT.

V gene TRBV18 combines with J gene TRBJ1-6, with no clear D. This CDR3 spans 16 amino acids. Germline V CDR1 and CDR2: KGHSH, LQKENI. The V end was cut by 1 base, the J end by 3 bases, with 10 bases between. The CDR3 DNA reads as TGTGCCAGCTCACCACTTGGCCGGGTCTATAATTCACCCCTCCACTTT. It specifies CASSPLGRVYNSPLHF.

The chain combines TRBV6-5 with TRBJ1-1; TRBD1 matches at 8 bases. V dropped 3 bases and J dropped 7; count of bases not matched to a gene: 4. The CDR3 has 13 residues. Per the germline V gene, CDR1 is MNHEY and CDR2 is SVGAGI. CDR3 sequence: CASSYGQGGEAFF. The DNA of the CDR3 is TGTGCCAGCAGTTATGGACAGGGAGGTGAAGCTTTCTTT.

CDR3 region: CASSINRPYRINYGYTF. In DNA form, the CDR3 reads TGTGCCAGTAGTATTAACAGGCCATACCGGATTAACTATGGCTACACCTTC. The chain carries TRBV19 and TRBJ1-2, with D possibly matching TRBD1 (5 bases). This CDR3 spans 17 amino acids. The ends were cut back, 3 bases at V and 1 base at J, with 18 bases in the middle. CDR1 is LNHDA, CDR2 SQIVND, per germline (reference sequence).

The chain recombines TRBV13 with TRBJ2-3, with TRBD1 as a possible D gene (5 bases). This CDR3 has 14 amino acids. With 2 bases removed from V and 1 base from J, the gap between germline ends came to 7 bases. Germline V gives CDR1 PRHDT, CDR2 FYEKMQ (reference sequence). The CDR3, as DNA: TGTGCCAGCAGCTTATGGGGCCGCACAGATACGCAGTATTTT. It translates to CASSLWGRTDTQYF.

The chain employs TRBV11-2 and TRBJ2-1, with 11 positions matching TRBD2. The CDR3 spans 16 residues. Germline V gene lookup returns CDR1 SGHAT and CDR2 FQNNGV. V trimming: 3 bases; J trimming: 4 bases; junction bases outside the gene matches: 5. The CDR3 bases are TGTGCCAGCAGCTTTCGGACTAGCGGGCAGTACAATGAGCAGTTCTTC. Its translation is CASSFRTSGQYNEQFF.

This chain connects TRBV6-1 to TRBJ2-2, with D perhaps matching TRBD1 (5 bases). Trimming pared 7 bases from V and 0 bases from J, leaving 9 bases between. The germline V gene has CDR1 MNHNS and CDR2 SASEGT. This CDR3 has 14 amino acids. CDR3 amino acids: CASILTANTGELFF. The CDR3 DNA reads as TGTGCCAGCATTCTGACAGCGAACACCGGGGAGCTGTTTTTT.

This clone was found once. The genes are TRBV28 and TRBJ2-7; TRBD1 is a possible D gene (5 bases). The CDR3 extends over 16 amino acids. Looked up from germline, CDR1 is MDHEN and CDR2 is SYDVKM. Trimming stripped 1 base from V and 4 bases from J, with 17 bases between. The CDR3: CASSLYTLGASYEQYF. In nucleotides, the CDR3 is TGTGCCAGCAGTTTATACACGCTTGGGGCTTCTTACGAGCAGTACTTC. The entire variable domain, with the rest obtained from reference TRBV28 and TRBJ2-7, is as follows: DVKVTQSSRYLVKRTGEKVFLECVQDMDHENMFWYRQDPGLGLRLIYFSYDVKMKEKGDIPEGYSVSREKKERFSLILESASTNQTSMYLCASSLYTLGASYEQYFGPGTRLTVT.

The rearrangement links TRBV29-1 to TRBJ2-7; D perhaps matches TRBD1 (5 bases). The germline CDR1 and CDR2 sequences are SQVTM and ANQGSEA. Trimming shortened V by 4 bases and J by 2 bases, and 12 bases separated the two germline ends. CDR3 size: 13 residues. The CDR3 DNA reads TGCAGCGTTGCCGGCAGGGCGACCTACGAGCAGTACTTC. Amino acids: CSVAGRATYEQYF.

This sequence joins TRBV7-9 and TRBJ1-2; D unclear. The ends were cut back, 1 base at V and 4 bases at J, with 13 bases in the middle. The CDR3 extends over 15 amino acids. Germline V gene lookup returns CDR1 SEHNR and CDR2 FQNEAQ (reference sequence). For the CDR3, the DNA is TGTGCCAGCAGCTTAGTACAGAGCCTCGTCTATGGCTACACCTTC. Translating it yields CASSLVQSLVYGYTF.

V and J are TRBV11-1 and TRBJ1-1; TRBD1 matches 7 bases. The germline V gene has CDR1 SGHAT and CDR2 FQDESV (reference sequence). With 5 bases clipped from V and 1 base from J, the junction kept 4 bases outside the gene matches. This CDR3 region has 14 residues. The CDR3 here is CASSQRQGNTEAFF. CDR3 sequence (DNA): TGTGCCAGCAGCCAAAGACAGGGGAACACTGAAGCTTTCTTT.

This CDR3 is CASSLYGGVGSYNEQFF. Written as DNA, the CDR3 is TGTGCCAGCAGTTTATATGGGGGGGTTGGATCCTACAATGAGCAGTTCTTC. V usage is TRBV28 and J usage is TRBJ2-1; 7 bases are shared with TRBD2. V trimming: 1 base; J trimming: 1 base; junction bases outside the gene matches: 7. Germline V gene data show CDR1 as MDHEN and CDR2 as SYDVKM. This CDR3 spans 17 amino acids.

This clone has a single count. The V and J genes are TRBV6-1 and TRBJ1-1; D is unresolved. With 6 bases removed from V and 4 bases from J, the gap between germline ends came to 15 bases. Per germline, CDR1 MNHNS and CDR2 SASEGT. The CDR3 runs 14 residues. CDR3 sequence reads: CASRSPKGGTEAFF. DNA for the CDR3: TGTGCCAGCAGGTCCCCCAAAGGAGGCACTGAAGCTTTCTTT.

As to this clone: Compared with germline, one end of the junction differs, possibly owing to a read error. This chain joins TRBV7-9 and TRBJ1-2; D is unclear. This CDR3 has 12 amino acids. Germline values: CDR1 SEHNR, CDR2 FQNEAQ (reference sequence). The CDR3 DNA follows: TGTTCCAGCACCCCGATTCAGCGTGGCTACACCTTC. It translates to CSSTPIQRGYTF. Combining the CDR3 with reference TRBV7-9 and TRBJ1-2 gives the whole variable domain DTGVSQNPRHKITKRGQNVTFRCDPISEHNRLYWYRQTLGQGPEFLTYFQNEAQLEKSRLLSDRFSAERPKGSFSTLEIQRTEQGDSAMYLCSSTPIQRGYTFGSGTRLTVV.